Below, 16 T cell receptor beta chains from the same sample are listed, as sequenced in a study of T cells in localized non-small cell lung cancer. Produced via immunoSEQ multiplex PCR; TCRdb's table is partial and in-frame only. This repertoire shows tens of thousands of clones, 80% to 90% found once; its top ten account for more than 2.5%. This material consisted of peripheral blood, taken before any cancer treatment. These receptors were taken from a man aged 40 to 75 with stage I lung adenocarcinoma.

The chain joins TRBV29-1 to TRBJ2-7; D is tentatively TRBD1 or TRBD2 (5 bases each). The CDR3 totals 14 residues. Trimming removed 4 bases from V and 1 base from J, with 14 bases in between. In germline, CDR1 is SQVTM, CDR2 ANQGSEA. The DNA of the CDR3 is TGCAGCGTTGGGGGGTTTTCCCTGTCCTACGAGCAGTACTTC. It codes for CSVGGFSLSYEQYF.

The chain combines TRBV30 with TRBJ2-7, with 9 bases fitting TRBD2. The CDR3 contains 14 residues. Germline CDR1 is GTSNPN and CDR2 is SVGIG (reference sequence). After removal of 0 bases from V and 6 bases from J, the junction contained 6 bases not matched to a gene. The DNA for the CDR3 is TGTGCCTGGAGTGTAGGTAGCGGGAGTTTCGAGCAGTACTTC. It specifies CAWSVGSGSFEQYF.

The chain uses TRBV21-1 and TRBJ1-1. TRBV21-1 is a recognized pseudogene. The CDR3 runs to 13 residues. CDR3 sequence reads: CASTPRTNTEAFF. The CDR3 nucleotides read TGTGCCAGCACTCCGAGGACGAACACTGAAGCTTTCTTT.

CDR3 coding DNA: TGTGCCAGTAGTATATCCCGGCCAGGGGGTAATCAGCCCCAGCATTTT. This encodes CASSISRPGGNQPQHF. The chain has TRBV19 and TRBJ1-5; 7 positions agree with TRBD1. V lost 2 bases, J lost 4 bases, and 8 bases stayed unmatched. The CDR3 runs 16 residues. Germline assignment: CDR1 LNHDA and CDR2 SQIVND (reference sequence). Using reference TRBV19 and TRBJ1-5 for the parts outside the CDR3, the full variable domain is DGGITQSPKYLFRKEGQNVTLSCEQNLNHDAMYWYRQDPGQGLRLIYYSQIVNDFQKGDIAEGYSVSREKKESFPLTVTSAQKNPTAFYLCASSISRPGGNQPQHFGDGTRLSIL.

This clone was observed once. The gene calls are TRBV7-2 and TRBJ2-3; D might be TRBD1 or TRBD2, each matching 6 bases. This CDR3 has 16 residues. Looked up from germline, CDR1 is SGHTA and CDR2 is FQGNSA. The germline V and J ends were trimmed by 8 bases and 0 bases, with 18 bases remaining between them. The CDR3 sequence: CASVSLGGSSTDTQYF. CDR3 nucleotides: TGTGCCAGCGTCTCCCTGGGGGGCTCTAGCACAGATACGCAGTATTTT.

The CDR3 region has the DNA TGTGCCAGTAGTATGATTAGCGGGAGAAACTACGAGCAGTACTTC. It codes for CASSMISGRNYEQYF. The genes are TRBV19 and TRBJ2-7, with 9 bases lining up with TRBD2. The ends lost 3 bases at V and 3 bases at J; junction bases unmatched: 6. Germline CDR1 is LNHDA and CDR2 is SQIVND (reference sequence). The CDR3 has 15 amino acids.

This clone was seen a few times. The chain employs TRBV28 and TRBJ1-4; D is unclear. CDR1 MDHEN and CDR2 SYDVKM come from the germline V gene. V lost 5 bases, J lost 6 bases, and 13 bases lay in between. This CDR3 has 14 amino acids. The CDR3 DNA is TGTGCCAGCAGTCACCAACGGGCGGATGAAAAACTGTTTTTT. Translation gives CASSHQRADEKLFF.

The rearrangement uses TRBV7-3 and TRBJ1-6; 9 bases agree with TRBD1. Looked up from germline, CDR1 is SGHTA and CDR2 is FQGTGA. V shed 5 bases and J 5 bases; nucleotides not matched to a gene: 4. The CDR3 totals 15 residues. The CDR3 sequence: CASSPGDRDNSPLHF. The CDR3 DNA follows: TGTGCCAGCAGCCCAGGGGACAGGGATAATTCACCCCTCCACTTT.

The CDR3 region has the DNA TGTGCCAGCAGCTCCGGGACTCAGACCTACGAGCAGTACTTC. As protein: CASSSGTQTYEQYF. The chain employs TRBV7-8 and TRBJ2-7; the D gene is possibly TRBD2 (6 bases). V lost 4 bases to trimming and J lost 2 bases, with 12 bases between them. The CDR3 has 14 amino acids. The V gene's germline CDR1 is SGHVS and CDR2 FQNEAQ. Looking up the rest from reference TRBV7-8 and TRBJ2-7 gives the full variable domain: GAGVSQSPRYKVAKRGQDVALRCDPISGHVSLFWYQQALGQGPEFLTYFQNEAQLDKSGLPSDRFFAERPEGSVSTLKIQRTQQEDSAVYLCASSSGTQTYEQYFGPGTRLTVT.

The V and J genes are TRBV7-2 and TRBJ2-3, with TRBD2 identical over 11 bases. Trimming took 0 bases from V and 8 from J; bases not matched to a gene: 7. This CDR3 region has 16 residues. Germline V lookup: CDR1 SGHTA, CDR2 FQGNSA. The CDR3 loop reads CASSLASGGAVLTQYF. CDR3 DNA sequence: TGTGCCAGCAGCTTAGCTAGCGGGGGGGCGGTACTTACGCAGTATTTT.

The rearrangement links TRBV5-4 to TRBJ2-7; 11 bases agree with TRBD2. Per germline, CDR1 SGHNT and CDR2 YYREEE (reference sequence). The CDR3 totals 16 residues. The V gene end was trimmed by 3 bases and the J gene end by 2 bases; junction bases not matched to a gene: 7. This chain's CDR3 is CASSWGGTSGTYEQYF. The CDR3 DNA follows: TGTGCCAGCAGCTGGGGTGGGACTAGCGGTACCTACGAGCAGTACTTC.

The rearrangement joins TRBV5-4 to TRBJ2-6; TRBD1 matches at 7 bases. The V segment lost 2 bases and the J segment 0 bases; nucleotides outside the gene matches: 5. This CDR3 comprises 17 residues. Looked up from germline, CDR1 is SGHNT and CDR2 is YYREEE (reference sequence). Written as DNA, the CDR3 is TGTGCCAGCAGCTTCCCGGGACAGTCCTCTGGGGCCAACGTCCTGACTTTC. Encoded protein: CASSFPGQSSGANVLTF.

The chain is built from TRBV6-6 and TRBJ2-3; 8 bases align to TRBD2. Germline CDR1 is MNHNY and CDR2 is SVGAGI (reference sequence). The CDR3 runs to 13 residues. The V segment lost 6 bases and the J segment 4 bases; nucleotides outside the gene matches: 3. CDR3 protein: CASRREGADTQYF. The CDR3 bases are TGTGCCAGCAGACGGGAGGGCGCAGATACGCAGTATTTT.

The chain recombines TRBV6-5 with TRBJ2-5; D is tentatively TRBD1 or TRBD2 (6 bases each). Germline CDR1 reads MNHEY; CDR2 reads SVGAGI. The CDR3 has 15 residues. V dropped 5 bases and J dropped 5 bases, with 18 bases sitting between them. CDR3 sequence: CASSPLAGEDETQYF. CDR3 nucleotide sequence: TGTGCCAGCAGTCCTCTCGCAGGGGAGGATGAGACCCAGTACTTC.

The genes are TRBV7-8 and TRBJ2-1; 11 bases fit TRBD2. Trimming at V came to 2 bases and at J to 10 bases, leaving 1 base not matched to a gene. CDR1 SGHVS and CDR2 FQNEAQ come from the germline V gene. The CDR3 contains 13 residues. CDR3: CASSLLAGGEQFF. The CDR3 region has the DNA TGTGCCAGCAGCTTACTAGCGGGGGGCGAGCAGTTCTTC.

A note on this clone: Compared with germline, one end of the junction differs, possibly owing to a read error. The J gene is TRBJ2-1, the V gene TRBV7-9; weak D call: TRBD2 (5 bases). Germline V gene sequence: CDR1 SEHNR, CDR2 FQNEAQ (reference sequence). The CDR3 totals 14 residues. In nucleotides, the CDR3 is TGTGCCAGCACCTTAGCGACCGGGTACAATGAGCAGTTCTTC. This gives the protein CASTLATGYNEQFF.